These T cell receptor beta chains were read from a single sample in a study of cytomegalovirus exposure and HLA in healthy donors. Clones were sequenced by immunoSEQ multiplex PCR, and TCRdb holds only the in-frame ones, with some missing. In total, the table holds about 200,000 clones. The sequencing input was PBMCs. These receptors originate from a girl aged 2-15 years in good health and CMV-seropositive. Each CDR3 is given with its conserved first and last residue. The order of the fields is J gene, D gene, V gene, CDR3 protein, CDR3 DNA. A D gene is named only where the DNA matches it firmly.

>TRBJ2-1|NA|TRBV19
CASTGATSSNEQFF
TGTGCCAGTACAGGGGCAACGTCGTCGAATGAGCAGTTCTTC
>TRBJ2-2|NA|TRBV2
CASSEQGNPGELFF
TGTGCCAGCAGTGAGCAGGGGAATCCCGGGGAGCTGTTTTTT
>TRBJ2-7|NA|TRBV7-2
CASSLGNSYEQYF
TGTGCCAGCAGCCTGGGCAACTCCTACGAGCAGTACTTC
>TRBJ1-5|TRBD1|TRBV4-1
CASSQDQAGGQPQHF
TGCGCCAGCAGCCAAGATCAAGCAGGGGGCCAGCCCCAGCATTTT
>TRBJ2-5|NA|TRBV15
CATRPLGETQYF
TGTGCCACCAGGCCTTTGGGCGAGACCCAGTACTTC
>TRBJ2-2|TRBD1|TRBV7-9
CASSPLRDSRDTGELFF
TGTGCCAGCAGCCCCCTTCGGGACAGCCGTGACACCGGGGAGCTGTTTTTT
>TRBJ2-7|TRBD1|TRBV19
CASSIAGGFYEQYF
TGTGCCAGTAGTATCGCAGGGGGCTTCTACGAGCAGTACTTC
>TRBJ2-1|TRBD2|TRBV19
CASSISLAGYNEQFF
TGTGCCAGTAGTATATCGCTAGCGGGCTACAATGAGCAGTTCTTC
>TRBJ1-4|NA|TRBV28
CASSPTGYEKLFF
TGTGCCAGCAGCCCAACAGGGTATGAAAAACTGTTTTTT
>TRBJ1-5|TRBD1|TRBV5-5
CASSLQGDQPQHF
TGTGCCAGCAGCTTACAGGGGGATCAGCCCCAGCATTTT
>TRBJ2-1|TRBD2|TRBV29-1
CSVVGGLAGYSYNEQFF
TGCAGCGTTGTGGGGGGTCTAGCGGGATACTCCTACAATGAGCAGTTCTTC
>TRBJ2-7|TRBD2|TRBV5-1
CASSLAGGSPSYEQYF
TGCGCCAGCAGCTTGGCCGGGGGGAGCCCCTCCTACGAGCAGTACTTC
>TRBJ2-4|TRBD2|TRBV7-9
CASSSMGLAGLAKNIQYF
TGTGCCAGCAGCTCCATGGGACTAGCGGGTCTAGCCAAAAACATTCAGTACTTC
>TRBJ2-1|NA|TRBV21-1
CASSLGASGFKDNEQFF
TGTGCCAGCAGCCTCGGAGCATCAGGGTTTAAGGACAATGAGCAGTTCTTC
>TRBJ2-7|TRBD2|TRBV7-2
CASSGPTSGSSYEQYF
TGTGCCAGCAGCGGACCCACTAGCGGGAGCTCCTACGAGCAGTACTTC
>TRBJ1-2|TRBD1|TRBV20-1
CGAGGSWGYTF
TGCGGAGCAGGGGGCAGCTGGGGCTACACCTTC